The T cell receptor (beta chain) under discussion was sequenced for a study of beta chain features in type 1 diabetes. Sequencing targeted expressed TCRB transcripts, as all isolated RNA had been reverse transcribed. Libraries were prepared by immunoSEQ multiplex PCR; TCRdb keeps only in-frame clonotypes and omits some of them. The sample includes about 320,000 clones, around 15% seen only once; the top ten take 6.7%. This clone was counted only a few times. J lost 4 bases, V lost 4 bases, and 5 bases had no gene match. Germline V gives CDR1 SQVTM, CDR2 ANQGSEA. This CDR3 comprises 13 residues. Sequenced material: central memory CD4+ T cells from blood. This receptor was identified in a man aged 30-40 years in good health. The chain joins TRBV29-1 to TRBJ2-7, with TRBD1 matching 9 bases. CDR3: CSVVGDRAYEQYF. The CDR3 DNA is TGCAGCGTTGTGGGGGACAGGGCTTACGAGCAGTACTTC.